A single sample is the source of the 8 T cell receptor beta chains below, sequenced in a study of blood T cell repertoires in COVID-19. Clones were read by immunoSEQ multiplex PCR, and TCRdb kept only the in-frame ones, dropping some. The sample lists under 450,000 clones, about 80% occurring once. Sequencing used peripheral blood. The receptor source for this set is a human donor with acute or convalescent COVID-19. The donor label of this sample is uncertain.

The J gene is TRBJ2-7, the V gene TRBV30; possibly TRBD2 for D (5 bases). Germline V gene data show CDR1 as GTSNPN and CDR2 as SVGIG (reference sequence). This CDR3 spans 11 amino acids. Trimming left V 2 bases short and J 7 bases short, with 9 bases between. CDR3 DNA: TGTGCCTGGAGTCGGGGTGGTGAGCAGTACTTC. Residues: CAWSRGGEQYF.

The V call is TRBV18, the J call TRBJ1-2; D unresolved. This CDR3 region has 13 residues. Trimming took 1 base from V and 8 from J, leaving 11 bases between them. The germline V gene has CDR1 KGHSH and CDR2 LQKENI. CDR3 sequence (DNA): TGTGCCAGCTCACCACTCCCGGCGGGAGGCTACACCTTC. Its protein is CASSPLPAGGYTF.

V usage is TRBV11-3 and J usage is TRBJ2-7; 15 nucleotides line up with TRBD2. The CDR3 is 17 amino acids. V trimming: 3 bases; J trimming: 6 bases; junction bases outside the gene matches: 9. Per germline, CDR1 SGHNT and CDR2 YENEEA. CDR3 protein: CASSFSGLAGGESEQYF. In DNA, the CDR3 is TGTGCCAGCAGCTTTAGCGGACTAGCGGGAGGGGAAAGCGAGCAGTACTTC. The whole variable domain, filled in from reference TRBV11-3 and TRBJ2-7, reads EAGVVQSPRYKIIEKKQPVAFWCNPISGHNTLYWYLQNLGQGPELLIRYENEEAVDDSQLPKDRFSAERLKGVDSTLKIQPAELGDSAVYLCASSFSGLAGGESEQYFGPGTRLTVT.

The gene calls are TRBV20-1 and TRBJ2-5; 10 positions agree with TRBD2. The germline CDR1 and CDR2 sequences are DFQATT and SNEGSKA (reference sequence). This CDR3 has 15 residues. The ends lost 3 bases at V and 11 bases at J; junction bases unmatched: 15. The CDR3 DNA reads TGCAGTGCTAGTGCGGCTAGCGGGAGCACGCGCCCACAGTACTTC. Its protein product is CSASAASGSTRPQYF.

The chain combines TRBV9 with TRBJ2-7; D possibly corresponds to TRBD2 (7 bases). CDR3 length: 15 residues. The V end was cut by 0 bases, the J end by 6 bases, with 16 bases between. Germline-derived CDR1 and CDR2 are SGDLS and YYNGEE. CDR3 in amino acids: CASSVGGGATSEQYF. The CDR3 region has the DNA TGTGCCAGCAGCGTAGGAGGGGGGGCGACAAGCGAGCAGTACTTC. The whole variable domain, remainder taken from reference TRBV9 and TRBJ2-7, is DSGVTQTPKHLITATGQRVTLRCSPRSGDLSVYWYQQSLDQGLQFLIQYYNGEERAKGNILERFSAQQFPDLHSELNLSSLELGDSALYFCASSVGGGATSEQYFGPGTRLTVT.

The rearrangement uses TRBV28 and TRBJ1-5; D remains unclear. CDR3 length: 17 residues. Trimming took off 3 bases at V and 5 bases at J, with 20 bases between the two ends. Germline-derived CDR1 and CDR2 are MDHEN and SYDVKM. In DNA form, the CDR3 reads TGTGCCAGCAGTTTGCGTCGCCTCGTAAACCTTTATCAGCCCCAGCATTTT. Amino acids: CASSLRRLVNLYQPQHF.

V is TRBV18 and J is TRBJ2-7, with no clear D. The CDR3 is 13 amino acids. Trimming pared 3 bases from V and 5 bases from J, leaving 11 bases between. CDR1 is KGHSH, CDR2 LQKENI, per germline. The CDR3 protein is CASSPTLFDEQYF. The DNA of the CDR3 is TGTGCCAGCTCACCTACACTATTTGACGAGCAGTACTTC.

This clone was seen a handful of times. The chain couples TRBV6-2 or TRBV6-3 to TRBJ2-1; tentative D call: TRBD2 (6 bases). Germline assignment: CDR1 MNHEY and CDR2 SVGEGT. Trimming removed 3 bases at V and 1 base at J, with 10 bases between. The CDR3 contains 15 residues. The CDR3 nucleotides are TGTGCCAGCAGTTATAGGGACTCTTCCTACAATGAGCAGTTCTTC. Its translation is CASSYRDSSYNEQFF.